This TCR beta chain was recorded in a study of blood T cell repertoires in COVID-19 (dated by TCRdb to the early 2020s). Concerning the study at large: Collaborator samples came from the United States, Italy and Spain and covered acute and convalescent phases of COVID-19. The prospective study material was composed of cDNA or gDNA derived from T cells, B-cell-depleted T cells, or PBMCs. The dataset comprised deeply sampled blood TCRbeta repertoires from subjects exposed to, actively infected with, or recovered from COVID-19. The repertoires were released in a freely available public database meant as a resource for research on the immune response to SARS-CoV-2. Samples were obtained from the ongoing ImmuneRACE study (first 160 participants) and from some 1,200 subjects provided by 6 global collaborators. A de-identified subject ID, COVID-19 status, age in years and sex were almost always included in the sample metadata. Where available, HLA class I and class II types were taken from metadata supplied by the sample provider and were not determined by assay-based typing. Summary of the overall study and its limitations: The amount of clinical and demographic metadata varied by source and participant and was provided uncurated.

TCRbeta CDR3 regions were amplified from genomic DNA by means of the immunoSEQ Assay, a bias-controlled multiplex PCR. The authors' pipeline ran thus. Nucleated cell counts per sample were estimated from amplification of reference gene primers within the assay. To quantify the absolute abundance of each unique TCRbeta CDR3 rearrangement, sequence reads were collapsed and filtered. For each sample, productive Simpson clonality was calculated as the square root of Simpson's diversity index across productive rearrangements. In TCRdb, the immuneACCESS table is reduced to in-frame sequences with V and J assigned. These tables do not hold every clone; where another copy was compared, an unresolved V gene accounts for under half, and the others remain unexplained. The D gene and trimming were derived from the DNA, and the V and J assignments and clone size from that table. The sample records 350,000 to 450,000 clones, around 87% of which are singletons. The ten largest make up approximately 2.4% of the sample.

V and J are truncated by 3 bases and 7 bases respectively, leaving an intervening sequence of 15 bases. The CDR3 numbers 14 residues from cysteine through phenylalanine. Only CDR3 DNA is held: 42 bases, read in frame from base 1. CDR1 and CDR2, looked up from the germline V gene, are SGHVS and FQNEAQ. One collaborating source in Seattle enrolled patients while the patients were actively infected and followed the patients over time throughout the course of disease. Each collaborating institution followed its own protocols to collect whole blood in K2EDTA tubes. For TCRbeta analysis, collaborators shipped samples as frozen whole blood, isolated PBMCs, or DNA extracted from either of those sample types. A word on this clone: Its antigen is still unknown. One base away there is no much larger clone; base qualities are not given.

The chain is encoded by TRBV7-8 joined to TRBJ1-2; tentative D gene TRBD1, with 6 bases matching. What was sequenced was peripheral blood. This TCR was sampled from a woman in her sixties or seventies with COVID-19, enrolled during active disease. The CDR3 protein is CASSFQGQGSGYTF. The DNA reads TGTGCCAGCAGCTTCCAGGGGCAGGGGTCTGGCTACACCTTC.